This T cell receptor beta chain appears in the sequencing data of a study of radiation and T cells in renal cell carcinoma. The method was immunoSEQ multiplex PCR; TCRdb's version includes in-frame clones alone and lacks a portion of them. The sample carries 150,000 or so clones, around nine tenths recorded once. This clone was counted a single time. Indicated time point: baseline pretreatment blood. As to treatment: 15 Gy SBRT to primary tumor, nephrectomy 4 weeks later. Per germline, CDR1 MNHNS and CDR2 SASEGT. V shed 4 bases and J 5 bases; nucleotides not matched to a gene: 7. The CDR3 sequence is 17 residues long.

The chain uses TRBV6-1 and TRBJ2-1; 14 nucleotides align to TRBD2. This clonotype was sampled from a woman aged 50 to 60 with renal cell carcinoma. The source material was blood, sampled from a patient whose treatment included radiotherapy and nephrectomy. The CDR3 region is CASSARGLAGVNNEQFF. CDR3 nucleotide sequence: TGTGCCAGCAGTGCTAGGGGACTAGCGGGGGTAAACAATGAGCAGTTCTTC.